Sequencing of this T cell receptor beta chain was carried out in a study of T cells in localized non-small cell lung cancer. Study-wide findings and caveats: Sequencing was restricted to one tumor region; therefore, heterogeneity remains possible. Highest T cell clonality was seen in uninvolved adjacent lung, surpassing that measured in tumor. The study linked higher blood T cell density to longer overall survival.

Comment on this clone: The antigen is not known.

The repertoire was sequenced with immunoSEQ multiplex PCR; TCRdb's copy has only in-frame clones and lacks some. This table holds about 79,000 clones, 84% found once. The material sequenced was peripheral blood, taken before any cancer treatment. The TCR comes from a female donor at least 60 years old with stage I lung adenocarcinoma.

CDR3 loop: CASSLGTGVSGDTQYF. CDR3 in DNA: TGTGCCAGCAGCTTAGGTACAGGGGTCTCTGGAGATACGCAGTATTTT. The chain couples TRBV11-2 to TRBJ2-3, with 7 bases aligning to TRBD1. From germline, CDR1 is SGHAT and CDR2 FQNNGV. Trimming cost V 1 base and J 5 bases; bases outside gene matches: 9. The CDR3 covers 16 residues.